This entry lists 17 T cell receptor beta chains sequenced from one sample in a study of cytomegalovirus exposure and HLA in healthy donors. Amplification used 60 Vbeta primers and 13 Jbeta primers. Profiling relied on immunoSEQ multiplex PCR, and the TCRdb table lists in-frame clones only, not all of them. In the table there are some 150,000 clones, roughly three quarters of which are singletons. Sequenced: PBMCs. The source is a man aged 18 to 30 in good health and CMV-seropositive.

V usage is TRBV5-1 and J usage is TRBJ2-5; 7 bases fit TRBD2. Germline CDR1 reads SGHRS; CDR2 reads YFSETQ. V lost 0 bases, J lost 5 bases, and 7 bases stayed unmatched. The CDR3 has 15 residues. This CDR3 is CASSLGASGGETQYF. The CDR3 DNA is TGCGCCAGCAGCTTGGGGGCTAGCGGAGGGGAGACCCAGTACTTC.

This clone was counted a single time. The J gene is TRBJ2-1, the V gene TRBV29-1, with 8 bases that match TRBD2. The V segment lost 7 bases and the J segment 3 bases; nucleotides outside the gene matches: 8. CDR3 length: 14 residues. The germline V gene encodes CDR1 SQVTM and CDR2 ANQGSEA. Here the CDR3 DNA reads TGCAGCGCCTGGACTAGCCAAGACTACAATGAGCAGTTCTTC. Translation: CSAWTSQDYNEQFF.

Worth noting for this clone: Sequence at one end of the junction differs from germline and may be a read error. This sample includes further DNA sequences coding for the same CDR3. This chain joins TRBV4-3 and TRBJ2-7, with a possible D match to TRBD1 (5 bases). Germline CDR1 reads LGHNA; CDR2 reads YSLEER. This CDR3 is built from 13 residues. The CDR3 loop is CASSQAGNYEQYF. The DNA for the CDR3 is TGCGCCAGCAGCCAAGCAGGGAACTACGAACAGTACTTC.

V and J are TRBV5-6 and TRBJ1-5; 7 bases fit TRBD1. The CDR3 is 15 amino acids. V trimming: 1 base; J trimming: 5 bases; junction bases outside the gene matches: 6. Germline values: CDR1 SGHDT, CDR2 YYEEEE. The CDR3 coding sequence is TGTGCCAGCAGCTTGTCGGACAGGACCCATCAGCCCCAGCATTTT. This codes for CASSLSDRTHQPQHF.

Here the CDR3 DNA reads TGTGCCAGCAGCCAAGATTTGGGCTGGGTCTACGAGCAGTACTTC. Its translation: CASSQDLGWVYEQYF. The chain recombines TRBV4-2 with TRBJ2-5, with no clear D. The J call may be wrong; the DNA end is better matched by TRBJ2-7. The CDR3 loop spans 15 amino acids. Per the germline V gene, CDR1 is LGHNA and CDR2 is YNFKEQ.

A note on this clone: This same CDR3 is encoded by further DNA sequences in the sample. This rearrangement joins TRBV5-5 to TRBJ1-1, with D perhaps TRBD1 (5 bases). CDR1 is SGHKS, CDR2 YYEKEE, per germline (reference sequence). The CDR3 length is 14 residues. V was shortened by 0 bases and J by 2 bases, with 8 bases between the two germline ends. The CDR3 protein is CASSLGGANTEAFF. CDR3 nucleotides: TGTGCCAGCAGCTTGGGGGGCGCTAACACTGAAGCTTTCTTT.

This sequence joins TRBV19 and TRBJ1-2; perhaps TRBD1 as D (6 bases). Trimming pared 5 bases from V and 4 bases from J, leaving 14 bases between. The germline V gene encodes CDR1 LNHDA and CDR2 SQIVND (reference sequence). This CDR3 has 14 residues. As DNA, the CDR3 is TGTGCCAGTAGTTTACAGGGTCACGGCTATGGCTACACCTTC. Encoded protein: CASSLQGHGYGYTF.

CDR3 protein: CASSLYRLANTGELFF. Written as DNA, the CDR3 is TGCGCCAGCAGCTTGTACAGACTAGCGAACACCGGGGAGCTGTTTTTT. The chain carries TRBV5-1 and TRBJ2-2, with D tentatively TRBD2 (6 bases). Trimming removed 1 base from V and 0 bases from J, with 10 bases in between. The CDR3 is 16 amino acids. The germline CDR1 and CDR2 sequences are SGHRS and YFSETQ.

The rearrangement uses TRBV5-6 and TRBJ1-2; D not certain. The CDR3 contains 17 residues. V was trimmed by 4 bases and J by 1 base, leaving 20 bases between them. Germline values: CDR1 SGHDT, CDR2 YYEEEE. The chain's CDR3 is CASSPIHSRTYNYGYTF. DNA of the CDR3: TGTGCCAGCAGCCCAATCCACAGCAGAACATATAACTATGGCTACACCTTC.

The chain joins TRBV2 to TRBJ2-5; the match to TRBD1 covers 9 bases. The CDR3 totals 16 residues. The J segment lost 2 bases and the V segment lost 1 base, leaving 5 bases of the junction unmatched. Germline values: CDR1 SNHLY, CDR2 FYNNEI. DNA of the CDR3: TGTGCCAGCAGTGAAGTTTTGGGACAGGGACAAGAGACCCAGTACTTC. The encoded protein is CASSEVLGQGQETQYF.

The chain links TRBV19 to TRBJ2-1; D call uncertain. Trimming left V 9 bases short and J 0 bases short, with 15 bases between. Germline V gene data show CDR1 as LNHDA and CDR2 as SQIVND (reference sequence). The CDR3 consists of 15 residues. The chain's CDR3 is CASSRSPSSYNEQFF. CDR3 nucleotide sequence: TGTGCCAGCAGTCGGAGCCCCAGCTCCTACAATGAGCAGTTCTTC. The full variable domain, in which reference TRBV19 and TRBJ2-1 provide the parts outside the CDR3, is DGGITQSPKYLFRKEGQNVTLSCEQNLNHDAMYWYRQDPGQGLRLIYYSQIVNDFQKGDIAEGYSVSREKKESFPLTVTSAQKNPTAFYLCASSRSPSSYNEQFFGPGTRLTVL.

The rearrangement joins TRBV5-4 to TRBJ1-5; D is uncertain. Trimming pared 4 bases from V and 4 bases from J, leaving 9 bases between. The CDR3 totals 13 residues. The germline gives CDR1 SGHNT, CDR2 YYREEE (reference sequence). The CDR3: CASSQEINQPQHF. CDR3 DNA: TGTGCCAGCAGCCAGGAAATAAATCAGCCCCAGCATTTT.

The chain joins TRBV4-2 to TRBJ1-6, with 7 bases matching TRBD1. The ends lost 1 base at V and 7 bases at J; junction bases unmatched: 7. There are 16 residues in the CDR3. Germline lookup yields CDR1 LGHNA and CDR2 YNFKEQ. The CDR3 nucleotides read TGTGCCAGCAGCCAAGTCCGTGGCAGGGGGAATTCACCCCTCCACTTT. It codes for CASSQVRGRGNSPLHF.

The chain couples TRBV4-1 to TRBJ2-1, with D perhaps matching TRBD2 (6 bases). The CDR3 contains 17 residues. V lost 4 bases, J lost 3 bases, and 19 bases lay in between. Germline CDR1 MGHRA, CDR2 YSYEKL. The CDR3 region has the DNA TGCGCCAGCAGCCCATCCCCCCGGGCCGGGGGCTACAATGAGCAGTTCTTC. Translation: CASSPSPRAGGYNEQFF.

On this clone itself: At one of its ends the junction is not consistent with the germline gene, which may arise from a read error. The chain joins TRBV7-9 to TRBJ2-3; TRBD1 agrees at 8 bases. This CDR3 has 18 amino acids. CDR1 and CDR2 (germline): SEHNR, FQNEAQ (reference sequence). DNA for the CDR3: TGTTCCAGCAGATCACCTATCCAGGGGGCGATAAGCACAGATACGCAGTATTTT. Encoded protein: CSSRSPIQGAISTDTQYF.

The rearrangement uses TRBV20-1 and TRBJ1-2, with no clear D. The V end lost 6 bases, the J end lost 6 bases, and 2 bases lay between the germline ends. Germline CDR1 is DFQATT and CDR2 is SNEGSKA (reference sequence). This CDR3 contains 8 residues. The CDR3 protein is CSADGYTF. DNA of the CDR3: TGCAGTGCCGATGGCTACACCTTC.

This chain connects TRBV5-4 to TRBJ2-5, with TRBD2 identical over 8 bases. Germline loops: CDR1 SGHNT, CDR2 YYREEE (reference sequence). V trimming: 0 bases; J trimming: 4 bases; junction bases outside the gene matches: 5. This CDR3 has 15 amino acids. CDR3 in amino acids: CASSLAGGPRETQYF. The CDR3 DNA reads TGTGCCAGCAGCTTGGCGGGGGGGCCGCGAGAGACCCAGTACTTC.